This T cell receptor (beta chain) came from a study of blood T cell repertoires in COVID-19. The overall study: PBMCs, B-cell-depleted T cells, or T cells provided the cDNA or gDNA that made up the material.

Trimming took 1 base from V and 4 from J, leaving 6 bases between them. Per the germline V gene, CDR1 is SEHNR and CDR2 is FQNEAQ (reference sequence). The CDR3 has 13 residues. Per the original data handling: Amplification of reference gene primers was used by the study to estimate nucleated cell counts. The data were produced by immunoSEQ multiplex PCR, yet TCRdb's version contains in-frame clones alone and is incomplete. V and J calls and clone size come straight from that table; D and trimming were deduced from the DNA. The repertoire has roughly 140,000 clones, more than 80% of them found once; the top ten carry less than 4%.

The source material was peripheral blood. The chain joins TRBV7-9 to TRBJ2-3; D unclear. The sequence came from a woman in her sixties with active COVID-19. The CDR3 spells CASSLDSPDTQYF. The DNA for the CDR3 is TGTGCCAGCAGCTTAGACAGTCCAGATACGCAGTATTTT. The whole variable domain, filled in from reference TRBV7-9 and TRBJ2-3, reads DTGVSQNPRHKITKRGQNVTFRCDPISEHNRLYWYRQTLGQGPEFLTYFQNEAQLEKSRLLSDRFSAERPKGSFSTLEIQRTEQGDSAMYLCASSLDSPDTQYFGPGTRLTVL.